These 2 T cell receptor beta chains came from one sample sequenced in a study of blood T cell repertoires in COVID-19. Some clones are missing from TCRdb's copy, which holds only in-frame ones; the method was immunoSEQ multiplex PCR. The sample has around 99,000 clones, about four fifths seen once. Sample: peripheral blood. All receptors derive from a human donor in a cohort sampled during active COVID-19.

The chain employs TRBV3-1 (or the pseudogene TRBV3-2) and TRBJ2-1, with TRBD2 identical over 8 bases. The CDR3 consists of 15 residues. The V gene's germline CDR1 is LGHDT and CDR2 YNNKEL (reference sequence). J lost 8 bases, V lost 3 bases, and 9 bases had no gene match. The CDR3 nucleotides are TGTGCCAGCAGCCAGGGAGGCAGCGGGAGCGATGAGCAGTTCTTC. Encoded protein: CASSQGGSGSDEQFF.

J is TRBJ1-5 and V is TRBV30; a weak D match, TRBD1 (5 bases). The V end was cut by 2 bases, the J end by 1 base, with 24 bases between. CDR1 is GTSNPN, CDR2 SVGIG, per germline (reference sequence). The CDR3 is made up of 19 amino acids. The CDR3 loop is CAWSLCGGVVLVSNQPQHF. The CDR3 nucleotides are TGTGCCTGGAGTCTATGTGGGGGGGTGGTTTTAGTGAGCAATCAGCCCCAGCATTTT.